This TCR beta chain is drawn from a study of T-cell memory formation after mild COVID-19. Study context: TCR clustering was largely donor specific.

Each CDR3 protein is one row after TCRdb ran MiXCR on the 5' RACE reads. Here the sample spans hundreds of thousands of distinct CDR3 sequences, 16% being singletons. CDR3 size: 14 residues. V shed 3 bases, J shed 0 bases, and the junction held 2 bases outside the gene matches. Looked up from germline, CDR1 is LNHNV and CDR2 is YYDKDF (reference sequence). The TCR was taken from a man younger than 30 who had mild COVID-19 (a few samples of this study predate the infection). Cell type and time point are not known. Source material: PBMCs or a T cell subset sorted from them (not recorded which). The V gene is TRBV15, the J gene TRBJ2-7, with 7 bases identical to TRBD2. Here the CDR3 DNA reads TGTGCCACCAGCAGGGGAGGGGACTCCTACGAGCAGTACTTC. Its protein is CATSRGGDSYEQYF.